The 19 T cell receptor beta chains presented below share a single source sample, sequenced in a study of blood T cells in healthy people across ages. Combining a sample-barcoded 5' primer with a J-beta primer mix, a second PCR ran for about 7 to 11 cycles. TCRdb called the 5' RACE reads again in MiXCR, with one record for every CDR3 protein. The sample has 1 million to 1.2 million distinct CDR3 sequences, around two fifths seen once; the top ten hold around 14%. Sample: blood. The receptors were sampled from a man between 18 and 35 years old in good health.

CDR3 amino acids: CASSQGYKWGISNTGELFF. CDR3 nucleotides: TGTGCCAGCAGCCAAGGATATAAGTGGGGGATCTCCAACACCGGGGAGCTGTTTTTT. The chain combines TRBV3-1 with TRBJ2-2; possibly TRBD1 or TRBD2 for D (5 bases each). The V gene lost 1 base and the J gene lost 2 bases, with 20 bases spanning the gap. The length of the CDR3 is 19 residues. Germline V lookup: CDR1 LGHDT, CDR2 YNNKEL (reference sequence). The entire variable domain, with the rest obtained from reference TRBV3-1 and TRBJ2-2, is as follows: DTAVSQTPKYLVTQMGNDKSIKCEQNLGHDTMYWYKQDSKKFLKIMFSYNNKELIINETVPNRFSPKSPDKAHLNLHINSLELGDSAVYFCASSQGYKWGISNTGELFFGEGSRLTVL.

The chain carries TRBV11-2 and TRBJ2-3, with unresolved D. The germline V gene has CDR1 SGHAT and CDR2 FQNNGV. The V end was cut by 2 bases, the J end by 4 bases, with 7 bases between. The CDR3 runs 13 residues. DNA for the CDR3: TGTGCCAGCAGCTTACCCCCGCCAGATACGCAGTATTTT. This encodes CASSLPPPDTQYF.

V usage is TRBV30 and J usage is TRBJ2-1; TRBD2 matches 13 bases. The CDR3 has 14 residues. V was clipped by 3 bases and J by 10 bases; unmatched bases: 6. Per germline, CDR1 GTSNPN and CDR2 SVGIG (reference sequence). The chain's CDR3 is CAWRGLAGRVEQFF. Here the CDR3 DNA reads TGTGCCTGGAGGGGACTAGCGGGGAGAGTCGAGCAGTTCTTC.

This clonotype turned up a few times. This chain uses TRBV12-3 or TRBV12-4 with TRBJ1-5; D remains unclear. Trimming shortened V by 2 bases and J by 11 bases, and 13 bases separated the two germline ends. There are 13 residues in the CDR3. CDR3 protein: CASSLSWKGTQHF. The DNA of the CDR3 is TGTGCCAGCAGTTTATCTTGGAAGGGAACCCAGCATTTT.

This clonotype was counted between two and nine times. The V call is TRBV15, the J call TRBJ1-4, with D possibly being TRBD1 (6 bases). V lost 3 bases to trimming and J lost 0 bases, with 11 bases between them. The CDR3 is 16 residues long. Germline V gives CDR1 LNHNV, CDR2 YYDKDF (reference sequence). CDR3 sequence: CATSSLRGATNEKLFF. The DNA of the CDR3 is TGTGCCACCAGCAGCCTAAGGGGGGCAACTAATGAAAAACTGTTTTTT.

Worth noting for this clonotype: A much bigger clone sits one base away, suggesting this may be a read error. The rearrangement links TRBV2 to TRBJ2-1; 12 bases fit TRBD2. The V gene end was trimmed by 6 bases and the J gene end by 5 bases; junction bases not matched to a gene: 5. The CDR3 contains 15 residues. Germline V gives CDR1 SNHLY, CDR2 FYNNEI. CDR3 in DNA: TGTGCCAGCAGGCCCACTAGCGGGGGGCACAATGAGCAGTTCTTC. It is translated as CASRPTSGGHNEQFF.

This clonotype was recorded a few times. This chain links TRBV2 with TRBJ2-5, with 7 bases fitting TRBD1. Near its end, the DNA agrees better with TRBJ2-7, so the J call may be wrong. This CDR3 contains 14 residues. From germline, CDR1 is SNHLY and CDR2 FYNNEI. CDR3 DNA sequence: TGTGCCAGCAGAAGACTACAGGGGAACGACGAGCAGTACTTC. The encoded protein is CASRRLQGNDEQYF.

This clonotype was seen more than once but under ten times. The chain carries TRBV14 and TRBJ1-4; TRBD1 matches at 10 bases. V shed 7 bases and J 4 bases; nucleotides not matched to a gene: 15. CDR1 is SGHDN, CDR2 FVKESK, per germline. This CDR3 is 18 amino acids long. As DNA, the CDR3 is TGTGCCAGCATATTGACAGGGGGCGCTTCGGGGGGTAATGAAAAACTGTTTTTT. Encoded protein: CASILTGGASGGNEKLFF.

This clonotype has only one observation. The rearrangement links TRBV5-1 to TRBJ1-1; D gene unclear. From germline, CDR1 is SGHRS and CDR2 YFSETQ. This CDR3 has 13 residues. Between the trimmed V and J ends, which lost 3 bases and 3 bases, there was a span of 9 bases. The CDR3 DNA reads TGCGCCAGCAGCTCAACGGGTTACACTGAAGCTTTCTTT. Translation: CASSSTGYTEAFF.

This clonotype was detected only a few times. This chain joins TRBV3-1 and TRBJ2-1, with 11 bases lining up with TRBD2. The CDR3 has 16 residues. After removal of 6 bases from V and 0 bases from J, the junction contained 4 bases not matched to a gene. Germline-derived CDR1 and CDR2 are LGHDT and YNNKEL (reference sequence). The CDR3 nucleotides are TGTGCCAGCAGGCTTAGCGGGGGGGGCTCCTACAATGAGCAGTTCTTC. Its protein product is CASRLSGGGSYNEQFF.

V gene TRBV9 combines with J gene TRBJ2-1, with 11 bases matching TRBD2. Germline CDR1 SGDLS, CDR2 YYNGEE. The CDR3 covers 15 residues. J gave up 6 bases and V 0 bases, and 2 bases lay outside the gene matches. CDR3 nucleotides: TGTGCCAGCAGCGTAGAAGGGACTAGCGGCAATGAGCAGTTCTTC. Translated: CASSVEGTSGNEQFF. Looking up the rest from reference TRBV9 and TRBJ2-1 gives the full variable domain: DSGVTQTPKHLITATGQRVTLRCSPRSGDLSVYWYQQSLDQGLQFLIQYYNGEERAKGNILERFSAQQFPDLHSELNLSSLELGDSALYFCASSVEGTSGNEQFFGPGTRLTVL.

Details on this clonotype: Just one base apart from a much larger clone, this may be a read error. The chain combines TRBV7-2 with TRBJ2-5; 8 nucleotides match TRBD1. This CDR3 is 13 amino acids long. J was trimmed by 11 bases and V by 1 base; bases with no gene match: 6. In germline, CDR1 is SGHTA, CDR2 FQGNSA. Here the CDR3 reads CASSLGDRNEQYF. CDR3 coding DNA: TGTGCCAGCAGCTTAGGGGACAGGAATGAGCAGTACTTC.

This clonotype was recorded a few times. CDR3 amino acids: CSARGQGRGWTEAFF. The CDR3 DNA reads TGCAGTGCTAGAGGACAGGGTCGAGGATGGACTGAAGCTTTCTTT. This rearrangement joins TRBV20-1 to TRBJ1-1; 7 nucleotides agree with TRBD1. Germline V gene lookup returns CDR1 DFQATT and CDR2 SNEGSKA (reference sequence). This CDR3 contains 15 residues. Losses at the gene ends were 1 base for V and 5 bases for J; bases not matched to a gene: 10.

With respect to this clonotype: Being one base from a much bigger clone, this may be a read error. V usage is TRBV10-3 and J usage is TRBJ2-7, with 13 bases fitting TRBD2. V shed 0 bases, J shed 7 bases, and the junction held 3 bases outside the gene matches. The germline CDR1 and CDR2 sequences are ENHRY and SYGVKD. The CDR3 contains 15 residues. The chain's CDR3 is CAISESTSGGNEQYF. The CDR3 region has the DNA TGTGCCATCAGTGAGTCGACTAGCGGGGGGAATGAGCAGTACTTC.

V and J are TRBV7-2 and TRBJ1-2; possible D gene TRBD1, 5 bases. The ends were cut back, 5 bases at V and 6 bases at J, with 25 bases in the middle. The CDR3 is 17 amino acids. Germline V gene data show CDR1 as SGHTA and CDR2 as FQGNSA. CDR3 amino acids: CASSRAPTEGASNGYTF. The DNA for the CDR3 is TGTGCCAGCAGCCGAGCCCCGACAGAAGGAGCTTCGAATGGCTACACCTTC.

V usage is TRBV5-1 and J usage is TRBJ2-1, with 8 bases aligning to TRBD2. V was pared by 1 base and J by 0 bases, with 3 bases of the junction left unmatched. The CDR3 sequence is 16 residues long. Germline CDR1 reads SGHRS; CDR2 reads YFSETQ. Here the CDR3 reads CASSLTSGDSYNEQFF. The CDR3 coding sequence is TGCGCCAGCAGCTTGACTAGCGGAGACTCCTACAATGAGCAGTTCTTC.

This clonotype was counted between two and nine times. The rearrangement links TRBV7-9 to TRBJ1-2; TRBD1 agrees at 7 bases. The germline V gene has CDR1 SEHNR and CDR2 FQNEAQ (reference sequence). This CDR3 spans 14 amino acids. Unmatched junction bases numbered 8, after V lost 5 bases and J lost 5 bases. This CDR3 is CASSHGTDLYGYTF. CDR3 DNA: TGTGCCAGCAGCCACGGGACAGACCTTTATGGCTACACCTTC.

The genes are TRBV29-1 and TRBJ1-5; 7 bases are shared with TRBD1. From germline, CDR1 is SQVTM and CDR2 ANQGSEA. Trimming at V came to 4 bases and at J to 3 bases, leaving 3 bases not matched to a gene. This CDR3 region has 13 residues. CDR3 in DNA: TGCAGCGTTGGGGACAGCAACAATCAGCCCCAGCATTTT. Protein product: CSVGDSNNQPQHF.

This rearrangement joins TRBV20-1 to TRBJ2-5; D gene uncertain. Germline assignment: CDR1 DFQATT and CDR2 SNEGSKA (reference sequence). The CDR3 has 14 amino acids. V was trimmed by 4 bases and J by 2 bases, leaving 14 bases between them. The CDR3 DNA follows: TGCAGTGCTATTTTGGCCGGTCAGCAAGAGACCCAGTACTTC. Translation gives CSAILAGQQETQYF.